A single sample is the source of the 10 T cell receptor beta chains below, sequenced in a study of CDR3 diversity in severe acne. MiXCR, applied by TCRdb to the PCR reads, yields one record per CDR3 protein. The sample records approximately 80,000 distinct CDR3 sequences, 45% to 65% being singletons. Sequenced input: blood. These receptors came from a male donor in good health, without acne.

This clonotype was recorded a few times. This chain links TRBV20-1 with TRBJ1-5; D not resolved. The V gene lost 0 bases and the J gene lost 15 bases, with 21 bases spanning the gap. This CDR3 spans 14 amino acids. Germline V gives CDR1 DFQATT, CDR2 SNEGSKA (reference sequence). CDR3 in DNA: TGCAGTGCTAGAGATAGGTCCGGGTATGGGCATCCGCATTTT. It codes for CSARDRSGYGHPHF.

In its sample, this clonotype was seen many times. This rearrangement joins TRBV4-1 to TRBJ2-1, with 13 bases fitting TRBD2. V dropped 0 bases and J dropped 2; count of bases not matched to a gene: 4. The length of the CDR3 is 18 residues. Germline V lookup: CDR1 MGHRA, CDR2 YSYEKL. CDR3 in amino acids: CASSQDPTSGGAYNEQFF. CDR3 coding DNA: TGCGCCAGCAGCCAAGATCCAACTAGCGGGGGGGCCTACAATGAGCAGTTCTTC.

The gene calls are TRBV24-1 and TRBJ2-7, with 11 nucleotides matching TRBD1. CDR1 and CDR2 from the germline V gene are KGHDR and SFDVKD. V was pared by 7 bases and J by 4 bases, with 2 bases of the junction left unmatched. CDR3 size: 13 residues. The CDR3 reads CATRGQGEYEQYF. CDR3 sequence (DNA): TGTGCCACCAGGGGACAGGGGGAATACGAGCAGTACTTC.

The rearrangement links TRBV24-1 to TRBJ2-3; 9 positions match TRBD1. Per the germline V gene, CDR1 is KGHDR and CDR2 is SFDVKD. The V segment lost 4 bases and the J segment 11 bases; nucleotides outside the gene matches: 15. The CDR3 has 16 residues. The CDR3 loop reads CATSETGTGSYNEQYF. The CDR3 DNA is TGTGCCACCAGTGAAACCGGGACAGGGTCCTACAATGAGCAGTATTTT.

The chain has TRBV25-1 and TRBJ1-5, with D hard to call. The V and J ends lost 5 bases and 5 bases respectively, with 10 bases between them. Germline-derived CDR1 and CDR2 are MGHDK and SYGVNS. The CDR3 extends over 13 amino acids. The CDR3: CASSLSNYQPQHF. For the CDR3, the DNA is TGTGCCAGCAGTTTATCGAACTATCAGCCCCAGCATTTT. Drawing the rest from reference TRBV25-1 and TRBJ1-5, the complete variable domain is EADIYQTPRYLVIGTGKKITLECSQTMGHDKMYWYQQDPGMELHLIHYSYGVNSTEKGDLSSESTVSRIRTEHFPLTLESARPSHTSQYLCASSLSNYQPQHFGDGTRLSIL.

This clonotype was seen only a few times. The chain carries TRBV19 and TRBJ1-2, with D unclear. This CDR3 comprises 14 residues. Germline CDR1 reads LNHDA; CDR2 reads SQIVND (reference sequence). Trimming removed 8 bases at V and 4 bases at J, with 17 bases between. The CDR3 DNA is TGTGCCAGTGGGAAGGACGGGGTCCCCTATGGCTACACCTTC. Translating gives CASGKDGVPYGYTF.

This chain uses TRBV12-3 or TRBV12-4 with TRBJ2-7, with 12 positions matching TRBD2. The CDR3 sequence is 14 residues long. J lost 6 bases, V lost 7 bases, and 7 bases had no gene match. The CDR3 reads CASTQTSGGTEQYF. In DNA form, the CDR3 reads TGTGCCAGCACTCAGACTAGCGGGGGAACCGAGCAGTACTTC.

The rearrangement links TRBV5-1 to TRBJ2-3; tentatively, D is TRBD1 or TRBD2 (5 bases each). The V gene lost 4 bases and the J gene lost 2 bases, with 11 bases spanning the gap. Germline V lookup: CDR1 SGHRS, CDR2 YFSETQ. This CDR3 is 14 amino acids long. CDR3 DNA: TGCGCCAGCAGCGTGGGACGGACCACAGATACGCAGTATTTT. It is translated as CASSVGRTTDTQYF.

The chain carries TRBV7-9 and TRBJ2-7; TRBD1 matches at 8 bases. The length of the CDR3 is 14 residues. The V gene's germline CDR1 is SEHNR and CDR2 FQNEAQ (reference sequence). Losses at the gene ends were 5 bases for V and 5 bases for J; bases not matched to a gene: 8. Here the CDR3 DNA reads TGTGCCAGCAGCCACGACAGGGGTATGGACGAGCAGTACTTC. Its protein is CASSHDRGMDEQYF.

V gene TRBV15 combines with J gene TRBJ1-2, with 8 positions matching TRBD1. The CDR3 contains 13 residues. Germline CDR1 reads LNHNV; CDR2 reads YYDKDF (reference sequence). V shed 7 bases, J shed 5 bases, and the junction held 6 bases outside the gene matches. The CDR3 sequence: CATTGTGRYGYTF. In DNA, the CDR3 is TGTGCCACCACCGGGACAGGACGATATGGCTACACCTTC.